There are many counts of the clone carrying this TCR beta chain. Amplified TCR beta CDR3 regions came from RNA transcripts. Researchers ran a first-round RT-PCR on the TCR CDR3 using the HTBI primer set. TCRdb itself ran the multiplex PCR reads through MiXCR, one entry per CDR3 protein. The repertoire holds roughly 240,000 distinct CDR3 sequences, with less than 20% as singletons. The data were taken from a study of T cells in Graves' hyperthyroidism and ophthalmopathy. This CDR3 has 17 residues. The junction had 13 bases not matched to a gene; V was cut back by 6 bases and J by 2 bases. The germline gives CDR1 SNHLY, CDR2 FYNNEI.

Sequencing used blood. V gene TRBV2 combines with J gene TRBJ1-5; the match to TRBD1 covers 7 bases. The sequence derives from a woman between 18 and 29 years old with Graves' ophthalmopathy. CDR3 sequence: CASSPQGGTVGNQPQHF. CDR3 nucleotides: TGTGCCAGCAGCCCTCAGGGAGGGACAGTAGGCAATCAGCCCCAGCATTTT.